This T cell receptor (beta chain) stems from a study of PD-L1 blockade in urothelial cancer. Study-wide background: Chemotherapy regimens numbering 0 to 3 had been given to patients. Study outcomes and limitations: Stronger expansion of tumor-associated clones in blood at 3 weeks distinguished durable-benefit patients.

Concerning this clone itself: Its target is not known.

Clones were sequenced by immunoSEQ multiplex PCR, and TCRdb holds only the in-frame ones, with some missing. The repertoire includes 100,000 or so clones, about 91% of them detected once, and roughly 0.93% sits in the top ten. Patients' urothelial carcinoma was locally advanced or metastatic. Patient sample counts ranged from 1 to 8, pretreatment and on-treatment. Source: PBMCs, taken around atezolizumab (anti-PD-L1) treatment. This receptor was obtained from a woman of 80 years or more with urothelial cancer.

The CDR3 region has the DNA TGTGCCAGCAGTTCCCTGGAGCAGGGTGAAAAACTGTTTTTT. Protein product: CASSSLEQGEKLFF. V and J are TRBV28 and TRBJ1-4; perhaps TRBD1 as D (5 bases). The CDR3 totals 14 residues. Germline V lookup: CDR1 MDHEN, CDR2 SYDVKM. The V end was cut by 4 bases, the J end by 7 bases, with 13 bases between. The variable domain in full, with the rest retrieved from reference TRBV28 and TRBJ1-4, is DVKVTQSSRYLVKRTGEKVFLECVQDMDHENMFWYRQDPGLGLRLIYFSYDVKMKEKGDIPEGYSVSREKKERFSLILESASTNQTSMYLCASSSLEQGEKLFFGSGTQLSVL.